One T cell receptor beta chain is described in this entry. The CDR3 is 17 amino acids. Trimming cost V 1 base and J 0 bases, with 16 bases left between them. Germline lookup yields CDR1 MDHEN and CDR2 SYDVKM. The data were obtained in a study of shared clonotypes between healthy human individuals. Across the whole study: Every donor yielded three CD4 naive, three CD4 memory, two CD8 naive and one CD8 memory plate.

Each cell subset's genomic DNA was divided evenly among several immunoSEQ plates. Sequenced by immunoSEQ multiplex PCR; TCRdb stores in-frame clones only, minus some. The sample shows over a million clones, 95% to 99% of them seen only once. The origin of this receptor is a man aged 25 to 40 in good health. Sequenced sample: naive CD4+ T cells sorted from blood. The subset: CD45RA+ positively selected. V usage is TRBV28 and J usage is TRBJ2-7; D may be TRBD1 or TRBD2 (5 bases each). Written as DNA, the CDR3 is TGTGCCAGCAGTTTATCCTTTTGGGGGATAAGCTCCTACGAGCAGTACTTC. This codes for CASSLSFWGISSYEQYF.